The subject of this entry is one TCR beta chain. Its antigen is unidentified. These data come from a study of T cell responses to AZD1222 COVID-19 vaccine. Sequencing used immunoSEQ multiplex PCR; TCRdb keeps in-frame clones, though not all of them. The sample consists of 100,000 to 140,000 clones, roughly 89% of them appearing once. Findings and caveats of the study: Repertoires were obtained solely post-peak T cell response.

The CDR3 is made up of 14 amino acids. Germline V CDR1 and CDR2: SGHTA, FQGNSA. V dropped 3 bases and J dropped 4 bases, with 12 bases sitting between them. Source: peripheral blood, taken on day 0 of AZD1222 vaccination. The V gene is TRBV7-2, the J gene TRBJ2-5, with D possibly being TRBD1 (6 bases). The clonotype comes from an adult in good health. The CDR3 here is CASSFTRGAETQYF. The CDR3 DNA sequence: TGTGCCAGCAGCTTCACCAGGGGCGCAGAGACCCAGTACTTC.